This T cell receptor beta chain was retrieved from a study of cytomegalovirus exposure and HLA in healthy donors. Overall study findings and caveats: Rarity characterized most TCR sequences, yet some public TCRs appeared in many donors. Looking again later, the authors saw that most CMV-associated TCR beta chains seemed HLA-restricted.

A word on this clone: What it recognizes is unknown.

CDR3 length: 16 residues. Germline values: CDR1 MDHEN, CDR2 SYDVKM. Trimming took 9 bases from V and 1 from J, leaving 22 bases between them. In the PCR, 60 Vbeta and 13 Jbeta primers were used. This table comes from immunoSEQ multiplex PCR, and its TCRdb copy is limited to in-frame clones, with some not included. The repertoire holds over 100,000 clones, with around 73% as singletons. The specimen was PBMCs. The sequence came from a man aged 35 to 55 in good health and CMV-seronegative. The chain uses TRBV28 and TRBJ2-7; possibly TRBD2 for D (6 bases). The CDR3 coding sequence is TGTGCCAGTAGTCTATCGGCGGGGCGCCCTTCCTACGAGCAGTACTTC. Its translation is CASSLSAGRPSYEQYF.